Sequencing of this T cell receptor beta chain was carried out in a study of blood T cell repertoires in COVID-19. The method was immunoSEQ multiplex PCR; TCRdb's version includes in-frame clones alone and lacks a portion of them. The sample consists of 65,000 to 80,000 clones, about 88% of them appearing once. Germline-derived CDR1 and CDR2 are SEHNR and FQNEAQ (reference sequence). Germline trimming cut 5 bases from V and 1 base from J; bases unmatched to any gene: 12. This CDR3 is built from 17 residues. The receptor was derived from a human donor in a cohort sampled during active COVID-19. This chain uses TRBV7-9 with TRBJ2-3; 7 positions agree with TRBD1. Specimen: peripheral blood. CDR3 residues: CASSKTSTGAGTDTQYF. In DNA form, the CDR3 reads TGTGCCAGCAGCAAGACATCCACAGGGGCGGGCACAGATACGCAGTATTTT.